Reported below is one TCR beta chain. This entry is derived from a study of blood T cells in healthy people across ages. The CDR3 contains 15 residues. Germline V gene data show CDR1 as DFQATT and CDR2 as SNEGSKA (reference sequence). V shed 0 bases and J 4 bases; nucleotides not matched to a gene: 4. It was with a sample-barcoded 5' primer and a J-beta primer mix that a second PCR of roughly 7 to 12 cycles was run. TCRdb ran MiXCR on the 5' RACE reads and lists one entry per CDR3 protein. Counted here are around 1,700,000 distinct CDR3 sequences, roughly 30% occurring once; the ten biggest clones make up around 7.7%.

V and J are TRBV20-1 and TRBJ2-1, with 9 bases lining up with TRBD2. The TCR sequence derives from a woman aged 25 to 39 in good health. Source material: blood. CDR3 in amino acids: CSARDRLAGYNEQFF. For the CDR3, the DNA is TGCAGTGCTAGAGACCGGCTAGCGGGATACAATGAGCAGTTCTTC.